This record covers a single T cell receptor beta chain. Its antigen remains unidentified. The data were obtained in a study of T cells in localized non-small cell lung cancer. The germline CDR1 and CDR2 sequences are MNHEY and SMNVEV (reference sequence). The CDR3 extends over 13 amino acids. Trimming removed 3 bases at V and 4 bases at J, with 9 bases between. General study points: The highest T cell clonality was in uninvolved adjacent lung, above tumor. Of the top 100 tumor clones, median around 62 were in adjacent lung, some 30 among its top 100. Tumor samples were not multi-region, leaving intratumor heterogeneity unexcluded. There was an association of higher blood T cell density with longer overall survival.

Libraries were prepared by immunoSEQ multiplex PCR; TCRdb keeps only in-frame clonotypes and omits some of them. The table has about 78,000 clones, roughly 81% seen once; the top ten hold approximately 2.5%. Sequenced here: peripheral blood, sampled before any cancer treatment. This chain links TRBV27 with TRBJ2-5; D is ambiguous. The clonotype comes from a man between 40 and 69 years old with stage I lung adenocarcinoma. As DNA, the CDR3 is TGTGCCAGCAGTTTTTCGCGAGCAGAGACCCAGTACTTC. Translated, it gives CASSFSRAETQYF.